Following are 8 T cell receptor beta chains from one sample sequenced in a study of shared clonotypes between healthy human individuals. Profiled with immunoSEQ multiplex PCR; TCRdb holds only in-frame clones, not every one. The profile shows about 330,000 clones, approximately 74% of them singletons. The sample taken for sequencing was memory CD4+ T cells sorted from blood. Subset described: CD45RA-negative fraction. These receptors originate from a young man in good health.

This chain joins TRBV5-6 and TRBJ2-3; TRBD2 agrees at 7 bases. Looked up from germline, CDR1 is SGHDT and CDR2 is YYEEEE. V shed 0 bases, J shed 8 bases, and the junction held 6 bases outside the gene matches. This CDR3 is built from 14 residues. The CDR3 DNA follows: TGTGCCAGCAGCTTGGTGTCTAGCGGTGGTACGCAGTATTTT. Its protein is CASSLVSSGGTQYF.

This clone was seen a handful of times. V usage is TRBV4-3 and J usage is TRBJ2-1, with 8 bases aligning to TRBD1. The germline CDR1 and CDR2 sequences are LGHNA and YSLEER. The J segment lost 7 bases and the V segment lost 0 bases, leaving 2 bases of the junction unmatched. This CDR3 region has 14 residues. The CDR3 spells CASSQDRQGNEQFF. The DNA of the CDR3 is TGCGCCAGCAGCCAAGATCGACAGGGGAATGAGCAGTTCTTC.

J is TRBJ2-5 and V is TRBV4-1; no clear D gene. Trimming removed 2 bases at V and 6 bases at J, with 13 bases between. Per germline, CDR1 MGHRA and CDR2 YSYEKL. This CDR3 is 14 amino acids long. The CDR3 bases are TGCGCCAGCAGCCAACCAGTAGGATTCCAGACCCAGTACTTC. It encodes CASSQPVGFQTQYF.

The chain joins TRBV7-2 to TRBJ2-3, with D unclear. Germline V gene sequence: CDR1 SGHTA, CDR2 FQGNSA. V dropped 5 bases and J dropped 9 bases, with 21 bases sitting between them. The CDR3 contains 15 residues. Here the CDR3 reads CASSPLVELDGTQYF. The CDR3 DNA reads TGTGCCAGCAGCCCGCTTGTAGAATTGGATGGAACGCAGTATTTT.

CDR3 DNA sequence: TGTGCCAGCAAGGGGGGCAATCAGCCCCAGCATTTT. Its translation is CASKGGNQPQHF. The chain recombines TRBV28 with TRBJ1-5, with a weak D call TRBD1 (6 bases). The ends were cut back, 7 bases at V and 2 bases at J, with 6 bases in the middle. Germline lookup yields CDR1 MDHEN and CDR2 SYDVKM. The CDR3 is 12 residues long.

The J gene is TRBJ2-7, the V gene TRBV11-2; 8 nucleotides match TRBD1. CDR1 is SGHAT, CDR2 FQNNGV, per germline. The CDR3 contains 18 residues. Trimming cost V 5 bases and J 3 bases; bases outside gene matches: 18. CDR3: CASSPIKRDRGKGYEQYF. Here the CDR3 DNA reads TGTGCCAGCAGCCCTATAAAACGAGACAGGGGTAAGGGCTACGAGCAGTACTTC.

The CDR3 loop reads CASSERSGRGYEQFF. The CDR3 DNA reads as TGTGCCAGCAGTGAACGTAGCGGGAGAGGGTATGAGCAGTTCTTC. The chain uses TRBV6-1 and TRBJ2-1, with 9 bases fitting TRBD2. With V trimmed by 2 bases and J by 8 bases, 7 bases remained unmatched. This CDR3 comprises 15 residues. Per germline, CDR1 MNHNS and CDR2 SASEGT.

The V and J genes are TRBV6-6 and TRBJ1-5, with TRBD1 identical over 11 bases. The CDR3 has 15 residues. Germline CDR1 is MNHNY and CDR2 is SVGAGI (reference sequence). The V and J ends lost 6 bases and 6 bases, in that order; junction bases with no gene match: 7. The CDR3 region has the DNA TGTGCCAGCAGCCCGGGACAGGGGGTGAGTCAGCCCCAGCATTTT. Amino acids: CASSPGQGVSQPQHF.